The present TCR beta chain was sequenced within a study of Ad26.COV2.S vaccination and SARS-CoV-2 variants. Profiling relied on immunoSEQ multiplex PCR, and the TCRdb table lists in-frame clones only, not all of them. The sample has about 420,000 clones; approximately 90% are singletons. On this clone itself: Other DNA sequences in this specimen translate into the identical CDR3.

Specified treatment: roughly 19 received Ad26.COV2.S at low or high dose, single or two shots; 5 received placebo; per-sample allocation not given. Collection of the samples took place on day 63 after the first injection of vaccine or placebo. The ends were cut back, 0 bases at V and 2 bases at J, with 4 bases in the middle. Germline V gene lookup returns CDR1 MNHEY and CDR2 SMNVEV (reference sequence). The CDR3 has 13 amino acids. This sequence joins TRBV27 and TRBJ2-5, with D unclear. The sample was peripheral blood, taken in a trial of Ad26.COV2.S vaccine versus placebo. The TCR was taken from a person aged 18-60 years who received the Ad26.COV2.S COVID-19 vaccine or a placebo. The CDR3 region has the DNA TGTGCCAGCAGTTTATCGAGACAAGAGACCCAGTACTTC. Its protein product is CASSLSRQETQYF.